Presented here are 27 T cell receptor beta chains from one specimen sequenced in a study of cytomegalovirus exposure and HLA in healthy donors. PCR was performed using 60 Vbeta and 13 Jbeta primers. Clones were read by immunoSEQ multiplex PCR, and TCRdb kept only the in-frame ones, dropping some. The repertoire holds roughly 280,000 clones, with under 80% as singletons. Specimen: PBMCs. The receptors were sampled from a female donor in good health and CMV-seronegative.

This clone appeared a few times. The CDR3 DNA follows: TGTGCCAGCTCACCACTCGAGAATAGCGGGACGTTCCTGACCCCCACAGATACGCAGTATTTT. Translation gives CASSPLENSGTFLTPTDTQYF. The V and J genes are TRBV18 and TRBJ2-3; 8 bases agree with TRBD2. The germline V gene encodes CDR1 KGHSH and CDR2 LQKENI. Germline trimming cut 1 base from V and 2 bases from J; bases unmatched to any gene: 20. CDR3 length: 21 amino acids.

This chain links TRBV15 with TRBJ2-3; D gene ambiguous. Germline lookup yields CDR1 LNHNV and CDR2 YYDKDF (reference sequence). The CDR3 extends over 18 amino acids. V gave up 0 bases and J gave up 0 bases, with 16 bases separating them. CDR3 nucleotide sequence: TGTGCCACCAGCAGAGATCGGTGGGTCGAGGCTAGCACAGATACGCAGTATTTT. Its translation: CATSRDRWVEASTDTQYF.

In this sample, this clone turned up once. The chain recombines TRBV7-9 with TRBJ1-4, with a tentative D call TRBD1 (6 bases). V shed 5 bases and J shed 3 bases, with 10 bases lying between them. The CDR3 length is 14 residues. CDR1 and CDR2 from the germline V gene are SEHNR and FQNEAQ (reference sequence). CDR3 coding DNA: TGTGCCAGCAGCCTCGGACAGTCTAATGAAAAACTGTTTTTT. Translated: CASSLGQSNEKLFF.

Concerning this clone: A junction boundary mismatches the germline segment, possibly from a read error. The chain combines TRBV7-9 with TRBJ1-1, with a weak D call TRBD1 (5 bases). Germline V gene sequence: CDR1 SEHNR, CDR2 FQNEAQ (reference sequence). The CDR3 has 14 amino acids. The CDR3 nucleotides read TGTTCCAGCAGCTTGGGACTTATGAACACTGAAGCTTTCTTT. This codes for CSSSLGLMNTEAFF.

The rearrangement links TRBV28 to TRBJ1-3, with D hard to call. CDR3 length equals 13 residues. The germline gives CDR1 MDHEN, CDR2 SYDVKM. V was trimmed by 7 bases and J by 0 bases, leaving 7 bases between them. CDR3 nucleotide sequence: TGTGCCAGCAACCCTAGCTCTGGAAACACCATATATTTT. Its translation is CASNPSSGNTIYF.

The chain couples TRBV5-1 to TRBJ1-3; no clear D gene. This CDR3 has 15 residues. CDR1 and CDR2 from the germline V gene are SGHRS and YFSETQ. Trimming removed 1 base from V and 0 bases from J, with 8 bases in between. The CDR3 nucleotides are TGCGCCAGCAGCTTGTCGGCAGGCTCTGGAAACACCATATATTTT. This codes for CASSLSAGSGNTIYF.

A single count supports this clone. One junction end disagrees with the germline gene, perhaps due to a read error. The V and J genes are TRBV19 and TRBJ1-2; TRBD1 is a possible D gene (5 bases). The CDR3 consists of 17 residues. Per germline, CDR1 LNHDA and CDR2 SQIVND (reference sequence). The CDR3 DNA reads as TGTGCCAGTAGGATAGGGGAGACTAGGGCGGCTAACTATGGCTACACCTTC. As protein: CASRIGETRAANYGYTF.

Here the CDR3 reads CAIAPVGQVPYEQYF. In nucleotides, the CDR3 is TGTGCCATTGCCCCTGTGGGACAGGTGCCGTACGAGCAGTACTTC. The rearrangement links TRBV28 to TRBJ2-7, with 8 positions matching TRBD1. The CDR3 is 15 amino acids. Trimming removed 10 bases from V and 4 bases from J; junction bases left unmatched: 15. Per the germline V gene, CDR1 is MDHEN and CDR2 is SYDVKM.

The chain combines TRBV5-4 with TRBJ2-7; a possible D gene is TRBD1 (6 bases). In germline, CDR1 is SGHNT, CDR2 YYREEE (reference sequence). CDR3 size: 16 residues. V lost 4 bases, J lost 7 bases, and 24 bases lay in between. The CDR3 is CASSPYGWGLKGEQYF. For the CDR3, the DNA is TGTGCCAGCAGCCCTTACGGCTGGGGGCTGAAAGGTGAGCAGTACTTC.

The rearrangement uses TRBV6-1 and TRBJ1-1, with D possibly matching TRBD1 (6 bases). CDR1 and CDR2 from the germline V gene are MNHNS and SASEGT. This CDR3 contains 12 residues. Between the trimmed V and J ends, which lost 8 bases and 5 bases, there was a span of 12 bases. CDR3 loop: CASPGGATEAFF. For the CDR3, the DNA is TGTGCCAGCCCTGGGGGCGCAACTGAAGCTTTCTTT.

The V and J genes are TRBV5-1 and TRBJ1-2; D is unclear. This CDR3 comprises 14 residues. Germline assignment: CDR1 SGHRS and CDR2 YFSETQ. The V end lost 1 base, the J end lost 5 bases, and 12 bases lay between the germline ends. This chain's CDR3 is CASSLTPDGYGYTF. CDR3 bases: TGCGCCAGCAGCTTGACCCCAGACGGGTATGGCTACACCTTC.

The sample holds a few counts of this clone. The genes are TRBV7-2 and TRBJ2-7; D not certain. The CDR3 loop spans 13 amino acids. The V and J ends lost 3 bases and 0 bases respectively, with 6 bases between them. The germline gives CDR1 SGHTA, CDR2 FQGNSA. CDR3: CASSFSSSYEQYF. Here the CDR3 DNA reads TGTGCCAGCAGCTTTTCTAGCTCCTACGAGCAGTACTTC.

The rearrangement links TRBV28 to TRBJ2-2, with 10 bases fitting TRBD1. This CDR3 has 15 amino acids. Germline values: CDR1 MDHEN, CDR2 SYDVKM. With V trimmed by 6 bases and J by 7 bases, 8 bases remained unmatched. CDR3 sequence: CASSPGQGISGELFF. CDR3 nucleotides: TGTGCCAGCAGCCCGGGACAGGGGATAAGCGGGGAGCTGTTTTTT. Full variable domain (outside the CDR3, taken from reference TRBV28 and TRBJ2-2): DVKVTQSSRYLVKRTGEKVFLECVQDMDHENMFWYRQDPGLGLRLIYFSYDVKMKEKGDIPEGYSVSREKKERFSLILESASTNQTSMYLCASSPGQGISGELFFGEGSRLTVL.

The chain combines TRBV30 with TRBJ1-1; D is possibly TRBD1 (5 bases). Germline V gives CDR1 GTSNPN, CDR2 SVGIG (reference sequence). The CDR3 sequence is 12 residues long. V lost 5 bases to trimming and J lost 1 base, with 8 bases between them. In nucleotides, the CDR3 is TGTGCCTGGCTCGGGGGGAACACTGAAGCTTTCTTT. Residues: CAWLGGNTEAFF.

This clone appeared once. The V and J genes are TRBV11-3 and TRBJ2-2; 7 bases are shared with TRBD1. V lost 5 bases to trimming and J lost 6 bases; unmatched junction nucleotides: 12. This CDR3 is 16 amino acids long. CDR1 is SGHNT, CDR2 YENEEA, per germline. The CDR3 here is CASSPRSTGKAGELFF. The CDR3 nucleotides are TGTGCCAGCAGCCCCAGGTCGACAGGGAAAGCCGGGGAGCTGTTTTTT.

V is TRBV21-1 and J is TRBJ2-7; no DNA check was done on the table's D call, TRBD1. TRBV21-1 constitutes a pseudogene. This CDR3 has 16 residues. CDR3 amino acids: CASSITGTETPTGQYF. In nucleotides, the CDR3 is TGTGCCAGCAGCATAACCGGGACAGAAACTCCTACGGGGCAGTACTTC.

This chain uses TRBV28 with TRBJ2-7; TRBD1 is a possible D gene (6 bases). The CDR3 totals 13 residues. Germline V gives CDR1 MDHEN, CDR2 SYDVKM. Between the trimmed V and J ends, which lost 3 bases and 2 bases, there was a span of 8 bases. The CDR3 sequence: CASSFDRTYEQYF. Written as DNA, the CDR3 is TGTGCCAGCAGTTTCGACAGGACCTACGAGCAGTACTTC.

V is TRBV5-1 and J is TRBJ1-1; the match to TRBD1 covers 10 bases. V dropped 3 bases and J dropped 11; count of bases not matched to a gene: 7. This CDR3 contains 13 residues. Germline CDR1 and CDR2: SGHRS and YFSETQ. CDR3 in DNA: TGCGCCAGCAGCTCCGACAGGGGGCGCAAGGCTTTCTTT. Encoded protein: CASSSDRGRKAFF.

The chain links TRBV5-1 to TRBJ2-3; TRBD1 agrees at 7 bases. Germline V gene sequence: CDR1 SGHRS, CDR2 YFSETQ. The CDR3 has 15 amino acids. V trimming: 2 bases; J trimming: 4 bases; junction bases outside the gene matches: 7. DNA of the CDR3: TGCGCCAGCAGCTTCACCGGGACAGCCCCAGATACGCAGTATTTT. Amino acids: CASSFTGTAPDTQYF.

CDR3 nucleotide sequence: TGTGCCAGCAGTTTACCGACAGGGGGTTACCAGCCCCAGCATTTT. As protein: CASSLPTGGYQPQHF. The gene calls are TRBV28 and TRBJ1-5; 9 bases agree with TRBD1. The CDR3 has 15 residues. In germline, CDR1 is MDHEN, CDR2 SYDVKM. With 2 bases clipped from V and 7 bases from J, the junction kept 6 bases outside the gene matches.

J is TRBJ2-5 and V is TRBV25-1, with 7 bases identical to TRBD1. Germline V lookup: CDR1 MGHDK, CDR2 SYGVNS. The CDR3 sequence is 15 residues long. J gave up 7 bases and V 4 bases, and 12 bases lay outside the gene matches. The CDR3 DNA is TGTGCCAGCAGTGCCCTCGACAGGGATCTGGGGACCCAGTACTTC. Translating it yields CASSALDRDLGTQYF.

The chain uses TRBV10-3 and TRBJ2-5, with 14 bases identical to TRBD2. The CDR3 is made up of 15 amino acids. The germline gives CDR1 ENHRY, CDR2 SYGVKD. V lost 8 bases, J lost 5 bases, and 7 bases stayed unmatched. The CDR3 nucleotides read TGTGCCATCGGGACTAGCGGGAGTGCTAGGGAGACCCAGTACTTC. It encodes CAIGTSGSARETQYF.

The rearrangement uses TRBV5-6 and TRBJ2-1; no clear D gene. V lost 0 bases to trimming and J lost 2 bases, with 9 bases between them. There are 15 residues in the CDR3. CDR1 and CDR2 from the germline V gene are SGHDT and YYEEEE. The CDR3 sequence is CASSLDGRPYNEQFF. The CDR3 DNA reads TGTGCCAGCAGCTTGGACGGTCGCCCCTACAATGAGCAGTTCTTC.

The rearrangement links TRBV10-1 to TRBJ2-7; 11 nucleotides align to TRBD1. Germline V gene sequence: CDR1 WNHNN, CDR2 SYGVQD (reference sequence). J was trimmed by 7 bases and V by 3 bases; bases with no gene match: 5. This CDR3 comprises 14 residues. The CDR3 sequence is CASSDWDRGGEQYF. The CDR3 nucleotides are TGCGCCAGCAGTGACTGGGACAGGGGGGGAGAGCAGTACTTC.

J is TRBJ1-2 and V is TRBV6-6, with D possibly matching TRBD1 (6 bases). V dropped 6 bases and J dropped 3 bases, with 14 bases sitting between them. This CDR3 is built from 14 residues. Germline V gene data show CDR1 as MNHNY and CDR2 as SVGAGI (reference sequence). The CDR3 region has the DNA TGTGCCAGCAGGCTACAGGGAGAAGACTATGGCTACACCTTC. It is translated as CASRLQGEDYGYTF.

The chain carries TRBV27 and TRBJ2-7; D is perhaps TRBD1 (5 bases). Trimming removed 6 bases from V and 4 bases from J, with 13 bases in between. Germline CDR1 reads MNHEY; CDR2 reads SMNVEV (reference sequence). The CDR3 length is 13 residues. The CDR3 loop is CASSKFSGYEQYF. In nucleotides, the CDR3 is TGTGCCAGCAGCAAATTTTCAGGGTACGAGCAGTACTTC.

The CDR3 DNA reads TGCGCCAGCAGCTTGGCCGTTCAAACTAGCACAGATACGCAGTATTTT. This sequence encodes CASSLAVQTSTDTQYF. This rearrangement joins TRBV5-1 to TRBJ2-3; D gene uncertain. V dropped 0 bases and J dropped 0 bases, with 11 bases sitting between them. The CDR3 is 16 amino acids. Germline V gene sequence: CDR1 SGHRS, CDR2 YFSETQ.